A single T cell receptor beta chain is shown here with its context. The antigen remains unidentified. The repertoire was sequenced with immunoSEQ multiplex PCR; TCRdb's copy has only in-frame clones and lacks some. The sample holds around 66,000 clones; more than 80% are singletons and the top ten take 10% to 13%. These data are taken from a study of OX40 agonist ivuxolimab in advanced cancers. Study information: Patients were dosed with the agonistic anti-OX40 (CD134) antibody ivuxolimab. The dose-escalation group included hepatocellular carcinoma, melanoma, renal cell carcinoma and head and neck cancer. Three patients, one with hepatocellular carcinoma and two with cutaneous melanoma, achieved partial responses.

General study findings and limits: On average, CD8+ T cells had more expanded clones than CD4+.

The CDR3 covers 15 residues. Germline V gene sequence: CDR1 SGHNT, CDR2 YYREEE (reference sequence). Trimming took off 0 bases at V and 1 base at J, with 10 bases between the two ends. The input for sequencing was CD4+ or CD8+ T cells sorted from blood, taken in a trial of the OX40 agonist ivuxolimab. This rearrangement joins TRBV5-4 to TRBJ2-5; D perhaps matches TRBD2 (5 bases). The TCR originated in an adult with an advanced solid tumor such as melanoma, head and neck, liver or kidney cancer. The CDR3 is CASSLAWTGQETQYF. CDR3 sequence (DNA): TGTGCCAGCAGCTTGGCGTGGACTGGCCAAGAGACCCAGTACTTC.